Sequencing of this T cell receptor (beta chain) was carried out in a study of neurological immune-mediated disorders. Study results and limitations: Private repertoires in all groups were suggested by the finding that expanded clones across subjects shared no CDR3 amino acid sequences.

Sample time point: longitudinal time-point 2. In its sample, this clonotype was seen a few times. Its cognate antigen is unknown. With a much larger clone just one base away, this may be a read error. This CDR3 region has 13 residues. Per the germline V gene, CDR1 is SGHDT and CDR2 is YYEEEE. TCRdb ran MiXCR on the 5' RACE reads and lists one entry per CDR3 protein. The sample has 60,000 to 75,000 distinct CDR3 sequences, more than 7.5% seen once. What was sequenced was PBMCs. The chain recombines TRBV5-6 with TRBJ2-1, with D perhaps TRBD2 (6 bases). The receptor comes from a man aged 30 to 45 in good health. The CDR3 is CASSLDGSNDQFF. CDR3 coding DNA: TGTGCCAGCAGCTTGGACGGGAGCAATGACCAGTTCTTC.